One and the same sample provided the 13 T cell receptor beta chains below, sequenced in a study of OX40 agonist ivuxolimab in advanced cancers. TCRdb keeps only in-frame clones here, not all; method: immunoSEQ multiplex PCR. The sample includes roughly 98,000 clones, about 80% of them seen just once. The starting material was CD4+ or CD8+ T cells sorted from blood, obtained in a trial of the OX40 agonist ivuxolimab. These receptor sequences come from an adult with an advanced solid tumor such as melanoma, head and neck, liver or kidney cancer.

The chain links TRBV6-5 to TRBJ2-3; TRBD1 matches at 11 bases. Trimming took 6 bases from V and 3 from J; bases not matched to a gene: 5. CDR3 length: 15 residues. Germline V gene lookup returns CDR1 MNHEY and CDR2 SVGAGI. The CDR3 spells CASRDGTGGTDTQYF. CDR3 coding DNA: TGTGCCAGCAGGGACGGGACAGGGGGTACAGATACGCAGTATTTT.

The chain has TRBV5-1 and TRBJ2-3; D tentatively reads TRBD1 or TRBD2 (5 bases each). The CDR3 contains 13 residues. V lost 2 bases and J 4 bases, leaving 8 bases between the germline ends. Germline-derived CDR1 and CDR2 are SGHRS and YFSETQ. CDR3 DNA sequence: TGCGCCAGCAGCTTTGGGGGAGCAGATACGCAGTATTTT. This translates into CASSFGGADTQYF.

The rearrangement joins TRBV9 to TRBJ1-3, with TRBD1 as a possible D gene (5 bases). V lost 0 bases to trimming and J lost 1 base, with 5 bases between them. CDR3 length: 14 residues. The germline CDR1 and CDR2 sequences are SGDLS and YYNGEE. Here the CDR3 reads CASSVEGSGNTIYF. DNA of the CDR3: TGTGCCAGCAGCGTAGAGGGGTCTGGAAACACCATATATTTT.

The chain joins TRBV5-1 to TRBJ2-7; 8 nucleotides match TRBD2. This CDR3 spans 14 amino acids. CDR1 and CDR2 (germline): SGHRS, YFSETQ. V shed 4 bases, J shed 2 bases, and the junction held 5 bases outside the gene matches. CDR3 nucleotide sequence: TGCGCCAGCAGCCCGAGAGCGGGAGCCTACGAGCAGTACTTC. This sequence encodes CASSPRAGAYEQYF.

The J gene is TRBJ2-7, the V gene TRBV20-1; D is unclear. Germline V lookup: CDR1 DFQATT, CDR2 SNEGSKA (reference sequence). V was clipped by 7 bases and J by 3 bases, with 10 bases between them. The CDR3 is made up of 11 amino acids. This CDR3 is CSVKGGYEQYF. The CDR3 DNA reads TGCAGTGTCAAGGGCGGCTACGAGCAGTACTTC.

In this sample, this clone turned up a few times. This sequence joins TRBV6-5 and TRBJ2-3; D may be TRBD2 (6 bases). The V gene's germline CDR1 is MNHEY and CDR2 SVGAGI. V shed 4 bases and J shed 1 base, with 12 bases lying between them. This CDR3 comprises 15 residues. CDR3 loop: CASSLKGLGTDTQYF. CDR3 bases: TGTGCCAGCAGTTTGAAGGGACTGGGCACAGATACGCAGTATTTT.

The gene calls are TRBV6-4 and TRBJ2-3; D is unclear. The CDR3 covers 14 residues. Germline values: CDR1 MRHNA, CDR2 SNTAGT. Trimming pared 5 bases from V and 5 bases from J, leaving 14 bases between. For the CDR3, the DNA is TGTGCCAGCAGTAGAGACCCTTGGATAGATACGCAGTATTTT. This encodes CASSRDPWIDTQYF.

The gene calls are TRBV7-8 and TRBJ1-5; D possibly corresponds to TRBD1 (6 bases). Per the germline V gene, CDR1 is SGHVS and CDR2 is FQNEAQ. CDR3 length: 15 residues. V shed 3 bases and J shed 3 bases, with 12 bases lying between them. CDR3: CASSLGTTNNQPQHF. The CDR3 bases are TGTGCCAGCAGCTTGGGGACAACTAACAATCAGCCCCAGCATTTT.

This chain joins TRBV5-4 and TRBJ2-7; D might be TRBD2 (5 bases). Germline lookup yields CDR1 SGHNT and CDR2 YYREEE (reference sequence). Trimming pared 4 bases from V and 2 bases from J, leaving 13 bases between. The CDR3 sequence is 14 residues long. The CDR3 reads CASSPRRGTYEQYF. The CDR3 bases are TGTGCCAGCAGCCCACGACGGGGAACCTACGAGCAGTACTTC.

The chain recombines TRBV7-6 with TRBJ1-6; a possible D gene is TRBD1 (5 bases). The ends were cut back, 4 bases at V and 6 bases at J, with 10 bases in the middle. Germline V gives CDR1 SGHVS, CDR2 FNYEAQ. The CDR3 has 14 residues. The CDR3 sequence: CASSSGDRNSPLHF. In DNA, the CDR3 is TGTGCCAGCAGCTCGGGGGACCGTAATTCACCCCTCCACTTT.

In its sample, this clone was seen a few times. V and J are TRBV18 and TRBJ1-1; D not resolved. Germline V gene sequence: CDR1 KGHSH, CDR2 LQKENI. The CDR3 runs 13 residues. With 5 bases removed from V and 1 base from J, the gap between germline ends came to 8 bases. This CDR3 reads CASSVRQNTEAFF. In DNA form, the CDR3 reads TGTGCCAGCTCAGTACGTCAGAACACTGAAGCTTTCTTT.

CDR3 bases: TGTGCCAGTCGGACAGGGGGTTACAATGAGCAGTTCTTC. This codes for CASRTGGYNEQFF. The chain employs TRBV28 and TRBJ2-1; 10 bases agree with TRBD1. Germline CDR1 reads MDHEN; CDR2 reads SYDVKM. With V trimmed by 9 bases and J by 4 bases, 3 bases remained unmatched. The CDR3 extends over 13 amino acids.

The chain carries TRBV2 and TRBJ2-2; 8 positions agree with TRBD1. The length of the CDR3 is 15 residues. From germline, CDR1 is SNHLY and CDR2 FYNNEI. V gave up 6 bases and J gave up 0 bases; unmatched junction bases: 3. CDR3 bases: TGTGCCAGCAGAAAACAGGGGGCGAACACCGGGGAGCTGTTTTTT. Translated, it gives CASRKQGANTGELFF.